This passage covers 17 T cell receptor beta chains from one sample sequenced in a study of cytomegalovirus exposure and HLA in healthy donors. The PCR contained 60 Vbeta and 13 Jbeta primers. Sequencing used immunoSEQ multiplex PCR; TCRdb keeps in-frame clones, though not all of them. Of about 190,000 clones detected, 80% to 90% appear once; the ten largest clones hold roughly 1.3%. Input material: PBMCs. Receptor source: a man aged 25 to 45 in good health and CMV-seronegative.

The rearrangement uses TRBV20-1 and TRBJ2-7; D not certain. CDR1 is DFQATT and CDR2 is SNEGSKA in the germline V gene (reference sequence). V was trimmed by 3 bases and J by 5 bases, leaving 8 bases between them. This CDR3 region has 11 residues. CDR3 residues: CSARENHEQYF. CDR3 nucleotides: TGCAGTGCTAGGGAGAACCACGAGCAGTACTTC.

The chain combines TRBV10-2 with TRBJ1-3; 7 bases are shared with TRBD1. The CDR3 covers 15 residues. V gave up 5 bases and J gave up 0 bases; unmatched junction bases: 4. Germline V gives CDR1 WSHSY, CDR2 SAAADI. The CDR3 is CASSRQGHSGNTIYF. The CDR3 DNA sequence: TGCGCCAGCAGTCGACAGGGCCACTCTGGAAACACCATATATTTT.

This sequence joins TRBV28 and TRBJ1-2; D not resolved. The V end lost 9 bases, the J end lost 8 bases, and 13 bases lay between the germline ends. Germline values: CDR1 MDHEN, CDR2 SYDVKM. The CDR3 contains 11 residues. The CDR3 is CASSGFGGYTF. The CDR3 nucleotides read TGTGCCAGTTCAGGCTTCGGAGGCTACACCTTC.

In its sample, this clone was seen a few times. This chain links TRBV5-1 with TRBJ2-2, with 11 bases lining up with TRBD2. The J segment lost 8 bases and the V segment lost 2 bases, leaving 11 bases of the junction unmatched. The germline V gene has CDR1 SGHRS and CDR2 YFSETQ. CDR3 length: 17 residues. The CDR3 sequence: CASSFTGGTSGRGELFF. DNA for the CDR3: TGCGCCAGCAGCTTTACCGGCGGGACTAGCGGAAGGGGGGAGCTGTTTTTT.

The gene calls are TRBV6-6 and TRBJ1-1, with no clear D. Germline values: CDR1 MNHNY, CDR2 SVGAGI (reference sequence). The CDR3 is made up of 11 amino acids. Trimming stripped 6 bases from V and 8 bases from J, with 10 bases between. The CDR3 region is CASRAFLEAFF. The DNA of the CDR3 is TGTGCCAGCAGAGCATTCTTGGAAGCTTTCTTT.

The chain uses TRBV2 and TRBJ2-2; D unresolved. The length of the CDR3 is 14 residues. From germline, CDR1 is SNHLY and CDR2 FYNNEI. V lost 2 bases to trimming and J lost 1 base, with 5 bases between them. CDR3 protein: CASSEIVNTGELFF. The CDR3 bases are TGTGCCAGCAGTGAAATAGTGAACACCGGGGAGCTGTTTTTT.

The CDR3: CASTRLAGGTGELFF. The CDR3 region has the DNA TGTGCCAGCACCCGACTAGCGGGGGGCACCGGGGAGCTGTTTTTT. The J gene is TRBJ2-2, the V gene TRBV6-1, with 13 bases that match TRBD2. The V and J ends lost 7 bases and 4 bases, in that order; junction bases with no gene match: 3. Per germline, CDR1 MNHNS and CDR2 SASEGT. This CDR3 is built from 15 residues.

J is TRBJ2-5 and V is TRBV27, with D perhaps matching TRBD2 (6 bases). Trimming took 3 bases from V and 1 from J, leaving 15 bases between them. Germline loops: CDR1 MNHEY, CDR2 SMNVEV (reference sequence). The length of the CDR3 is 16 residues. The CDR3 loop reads CASSFGGGPLQETQYF. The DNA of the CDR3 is TGTGCCAGCAGTTTTGGGGGAGGCCCCCTCCAAGAGACCCAGTACTTC.

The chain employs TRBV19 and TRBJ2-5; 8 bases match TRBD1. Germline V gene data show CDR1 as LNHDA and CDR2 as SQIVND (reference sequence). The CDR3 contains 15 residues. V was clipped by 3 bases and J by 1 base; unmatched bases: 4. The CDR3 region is CASSIPGQGQETQYF. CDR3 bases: TGTGCCAGTAGTATCCCCGGACAGGGCCAAGAGACCCAGTACTTC.

The CDR3 sequence is CATATDPNTEAFF. The CDR3 bases are TGTGCCACCGCGACAGACCCGAACACTGAAGCTTTCTTT. The genes are TRBV11-3 and TRBJ1-1, with D possibly matching TRBD1 (5 bases). This CDR3 is 13 amino acids long. The V gene lost 10 bases and the J gene lost 1 base, with 13 bases spanning the gap. Germline V gives CDR1 SGHNT, CDR2 YENEEA.

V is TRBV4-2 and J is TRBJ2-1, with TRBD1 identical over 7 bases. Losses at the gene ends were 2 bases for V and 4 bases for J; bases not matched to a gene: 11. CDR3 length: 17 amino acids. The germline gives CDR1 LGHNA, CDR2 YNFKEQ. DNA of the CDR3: TGTGCCAGCAGCCAATCGTACGGGGACAGCTCTTACAATGAGCAGTTCTTC. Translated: CASSQSYGDSSYNEQFF.

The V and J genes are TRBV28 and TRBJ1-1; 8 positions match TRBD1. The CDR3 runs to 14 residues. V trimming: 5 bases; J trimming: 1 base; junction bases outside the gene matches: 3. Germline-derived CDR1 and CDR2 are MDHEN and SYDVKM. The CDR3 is CASSGDRPNTEAFF. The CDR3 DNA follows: TGTGCCAGCAGTGGGGACAGGCCGAACACTGAAGCTTTCTTT.

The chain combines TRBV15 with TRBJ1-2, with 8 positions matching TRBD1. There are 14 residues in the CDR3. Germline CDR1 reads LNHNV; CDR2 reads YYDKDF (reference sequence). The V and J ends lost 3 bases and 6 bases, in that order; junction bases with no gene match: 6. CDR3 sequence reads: CATSSVATGDGYTF. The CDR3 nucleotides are TGTGCCACCAGCAGCGTCGCGACAGGGGATGGCTACACCTTC.

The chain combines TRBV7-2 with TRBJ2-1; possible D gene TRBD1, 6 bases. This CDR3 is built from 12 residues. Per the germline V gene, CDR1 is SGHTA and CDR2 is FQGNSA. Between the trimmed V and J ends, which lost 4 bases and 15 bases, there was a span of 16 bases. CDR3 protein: CASSYPGVGGFF. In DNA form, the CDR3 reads TGTGCCAGCAGCTACCCCGGAGTAGGGGGGTTCTTC.

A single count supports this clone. The CDR3 spells CASSLDVYGYTF. The CDR3 region has the DNA TGTGCCAGCAGCCTAGACGTCTATGGCTACACCTTC. This chain joins TRBV5-6 and TRBJ1-2; D unclear. The CDR3 totals 12 residues. The ends were cut back, 4 bases at V and 4 bases at J, with 8 bases in the middle. Germline values: CDR1 SGHDT, CDR2 YYEEEE.

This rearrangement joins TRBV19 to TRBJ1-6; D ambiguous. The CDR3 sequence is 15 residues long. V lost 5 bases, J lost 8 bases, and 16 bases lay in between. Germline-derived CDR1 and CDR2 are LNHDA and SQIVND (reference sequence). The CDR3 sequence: CASSYKRTFDSPLHF. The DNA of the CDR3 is TGTGCCAGTAGTTATAAGAGGACTTTTGATTCACCCCTCCACTTT. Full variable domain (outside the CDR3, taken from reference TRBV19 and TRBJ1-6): DGGITQSPKYLFRKEGQNVTLSCEQNLNHDAMYWYRQDPGQGLRLIYYSQIVNDFQKGDIAEGYSVSREKKESFPLTVTSAQKNPTAFYLCASSYKRTFDSPLHFGNGTRLTVT.

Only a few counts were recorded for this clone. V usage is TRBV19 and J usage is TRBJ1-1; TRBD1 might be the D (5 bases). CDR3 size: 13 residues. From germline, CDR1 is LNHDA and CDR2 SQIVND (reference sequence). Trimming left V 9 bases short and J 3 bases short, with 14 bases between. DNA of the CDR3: TGTGCCAGCGTTCCGGGGGTATACACTGAAGCTTTCTTT. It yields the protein CASVPGVYTEAFF.